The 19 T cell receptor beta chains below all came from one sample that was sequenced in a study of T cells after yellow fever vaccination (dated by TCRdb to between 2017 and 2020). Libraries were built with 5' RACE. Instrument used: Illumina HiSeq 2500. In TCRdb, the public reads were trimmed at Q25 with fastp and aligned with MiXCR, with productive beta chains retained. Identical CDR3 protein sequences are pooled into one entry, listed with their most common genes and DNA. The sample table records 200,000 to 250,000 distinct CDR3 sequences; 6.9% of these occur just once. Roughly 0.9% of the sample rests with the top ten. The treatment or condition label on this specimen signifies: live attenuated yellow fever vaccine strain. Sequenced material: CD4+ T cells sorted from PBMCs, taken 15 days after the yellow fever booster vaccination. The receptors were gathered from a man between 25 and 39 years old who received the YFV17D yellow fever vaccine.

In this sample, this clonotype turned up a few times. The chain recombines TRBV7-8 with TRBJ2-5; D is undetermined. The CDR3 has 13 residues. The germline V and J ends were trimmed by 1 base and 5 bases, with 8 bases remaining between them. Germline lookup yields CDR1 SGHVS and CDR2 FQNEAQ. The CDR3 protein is CASSLGGPETQYF. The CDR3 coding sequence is TGTGCCAGCAGCTTAGGTGGCCCCGAGACCCAGTACTTC.

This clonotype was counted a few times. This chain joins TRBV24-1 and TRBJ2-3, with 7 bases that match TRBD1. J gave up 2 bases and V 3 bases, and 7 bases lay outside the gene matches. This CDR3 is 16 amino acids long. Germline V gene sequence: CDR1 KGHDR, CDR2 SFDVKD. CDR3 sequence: CATSDGRQGNTDTQYF. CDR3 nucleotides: TGTGCCACCAGTGATGGTAGACAGGGAAACACAGATACGCAGTATTTT.

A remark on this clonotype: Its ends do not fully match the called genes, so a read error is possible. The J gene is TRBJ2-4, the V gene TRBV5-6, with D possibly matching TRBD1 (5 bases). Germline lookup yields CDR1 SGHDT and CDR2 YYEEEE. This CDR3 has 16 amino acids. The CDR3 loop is CVSSWWGAQAKNIQYF. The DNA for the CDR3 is TGTGTCAGCAGCTGGTGGGGCGCCCAAGCCAAAAACATTCAGTACTTC.

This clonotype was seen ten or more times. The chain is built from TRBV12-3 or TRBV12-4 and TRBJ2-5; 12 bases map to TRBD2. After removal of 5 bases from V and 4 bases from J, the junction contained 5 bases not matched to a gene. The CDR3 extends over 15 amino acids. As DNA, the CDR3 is TGTGCCAGCAGTGCCGTGGGACTAGCGGGAGAGACCCAGTACTTC. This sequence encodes CASSAVGLAGETQYF.

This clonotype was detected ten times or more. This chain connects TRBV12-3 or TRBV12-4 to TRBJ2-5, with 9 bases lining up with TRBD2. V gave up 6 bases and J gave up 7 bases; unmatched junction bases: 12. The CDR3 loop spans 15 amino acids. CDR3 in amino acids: CASSTGVAGVGTQYF. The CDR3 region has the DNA TGTGCCAGCAGCACCGGGGTAGCGGGGGTTGGGACCCAGTACTTC.

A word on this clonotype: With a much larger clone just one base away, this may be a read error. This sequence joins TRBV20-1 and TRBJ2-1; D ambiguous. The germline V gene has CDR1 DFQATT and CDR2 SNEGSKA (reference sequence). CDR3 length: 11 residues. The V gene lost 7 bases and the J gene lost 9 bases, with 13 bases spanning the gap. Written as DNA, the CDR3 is TGCAGTGTTGGCACTACGTTTGAGCAGTTCTTC. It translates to CSVGTTFEQFF.

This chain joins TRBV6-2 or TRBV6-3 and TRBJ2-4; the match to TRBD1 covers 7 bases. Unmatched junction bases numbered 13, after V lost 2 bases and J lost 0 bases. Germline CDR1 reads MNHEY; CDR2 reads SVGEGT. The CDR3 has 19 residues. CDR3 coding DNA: TGTGCCAGCAGTTACCTCCGGACAGGATATGGGTTAGCCAAAAACATTCAGTACTTC. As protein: CASSYLRTGYGLAKNIQYF.

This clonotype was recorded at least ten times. The chain's CDR3 is CATSDPVTPAQETQYF. The CDR3 bases are TGTGCCACCAGTGACCCGGTTACCCCCGCACAAGAGACCCAGTACTTC. The V and J genes are TRBV24-1 and TRBJ2-5; D is unresolved. Trimming pared 4 bases from V and 2 bases from J, leaving 16 bases between. The V gene's germline CDR1 is KGHDR and CDR2 SFDVKD. The CDR3 is 16 amino acids.

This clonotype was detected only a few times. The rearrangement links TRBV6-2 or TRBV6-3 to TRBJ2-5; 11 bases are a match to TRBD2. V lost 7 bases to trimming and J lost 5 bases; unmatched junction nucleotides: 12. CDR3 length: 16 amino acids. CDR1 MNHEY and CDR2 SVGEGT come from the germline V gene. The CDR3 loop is CASMATSGILVETQYF. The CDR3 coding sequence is TGTGCCAGCATGGCGACTAGCGGGATCTTAGTGGAGACCCAGTACTTC.

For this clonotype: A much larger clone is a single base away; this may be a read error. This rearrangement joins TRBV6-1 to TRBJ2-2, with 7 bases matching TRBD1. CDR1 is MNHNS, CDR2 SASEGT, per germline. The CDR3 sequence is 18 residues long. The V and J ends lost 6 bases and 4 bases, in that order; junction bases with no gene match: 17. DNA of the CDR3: TGTGCCAGCAGGAGACAAAGGTGGACAGGCGCGATCACCGGGGAGCTGTTTTTT. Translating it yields CASRRQRWTGAITGELFF.

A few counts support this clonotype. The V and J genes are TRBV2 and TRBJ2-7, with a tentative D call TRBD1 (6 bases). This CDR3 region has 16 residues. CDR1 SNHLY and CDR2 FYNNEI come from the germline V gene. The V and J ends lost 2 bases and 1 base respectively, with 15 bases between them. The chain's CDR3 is CASSEIIRQVSYEQYF. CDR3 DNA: TGTGCCAGCAGTGAAATCATAAGACAGGTTTCCTACGAGCAGTACTTC.

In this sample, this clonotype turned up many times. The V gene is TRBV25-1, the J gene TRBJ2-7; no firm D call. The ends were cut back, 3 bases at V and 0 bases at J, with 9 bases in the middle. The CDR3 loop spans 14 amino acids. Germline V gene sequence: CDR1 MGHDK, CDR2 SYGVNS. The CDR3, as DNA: TGTGCCAGCAGTGATTCCCGGAGCTCCTACGAGCAGTACTTC. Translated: CASSDSRSSYEQYF.

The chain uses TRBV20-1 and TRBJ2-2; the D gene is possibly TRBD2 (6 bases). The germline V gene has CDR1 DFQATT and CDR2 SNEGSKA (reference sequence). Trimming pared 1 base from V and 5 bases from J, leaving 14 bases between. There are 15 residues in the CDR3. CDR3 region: CSARVGGIITGELFF. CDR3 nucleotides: TGCAGTGCTAGAGTGGGCGGGATTATAACCGGGGAGCTGTTTTTT.

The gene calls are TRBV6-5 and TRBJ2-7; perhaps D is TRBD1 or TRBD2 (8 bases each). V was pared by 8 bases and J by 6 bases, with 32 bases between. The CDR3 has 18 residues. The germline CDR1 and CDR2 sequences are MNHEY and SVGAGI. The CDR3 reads CASRSSRGQGAGVGEQYF. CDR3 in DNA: TGTGCCAGCCGATCCTCCAGGGGGCAAGGAGCGGGAGTCGGCGAGCAGTACTTC.

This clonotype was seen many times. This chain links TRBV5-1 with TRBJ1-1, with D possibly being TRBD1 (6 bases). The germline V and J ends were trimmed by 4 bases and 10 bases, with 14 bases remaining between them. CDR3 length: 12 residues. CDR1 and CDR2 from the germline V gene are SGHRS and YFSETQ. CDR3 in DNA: TGCGCCAGCAGCACCGGACAGACGGGAGCTTTCTTT. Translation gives CASSTGQTGAFF. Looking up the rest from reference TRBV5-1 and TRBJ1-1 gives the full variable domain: KAGVTQTPRYLIKTRGQQVTLSCSPISGHRSVSWYQQTPGQGLQFLFEYFSETQRNKGNFPGRFSGRQFSNSRSEMNVSTLELGDSALYLCASSTGQTGAFFGQGTRLTVV.

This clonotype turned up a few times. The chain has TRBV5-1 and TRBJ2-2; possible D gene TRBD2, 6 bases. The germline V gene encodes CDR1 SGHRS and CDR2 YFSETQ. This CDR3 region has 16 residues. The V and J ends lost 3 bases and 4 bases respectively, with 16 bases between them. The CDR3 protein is CASSSGTLQGTGELFF. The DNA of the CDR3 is TGCGCCAGCAGCTCTGGGACTCTTCAAGGCACCGGGGAGCTGTTTTTT.

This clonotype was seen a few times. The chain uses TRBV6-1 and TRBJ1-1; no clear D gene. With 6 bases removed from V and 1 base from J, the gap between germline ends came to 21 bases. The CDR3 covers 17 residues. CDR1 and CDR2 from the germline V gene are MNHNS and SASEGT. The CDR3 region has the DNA TGTGCCAGCAGGCGGCAGCCTTTAGGGTTGGGGAACACTGAAGCTTTCTTT. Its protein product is CASRRQPLGLGNTEAFF.

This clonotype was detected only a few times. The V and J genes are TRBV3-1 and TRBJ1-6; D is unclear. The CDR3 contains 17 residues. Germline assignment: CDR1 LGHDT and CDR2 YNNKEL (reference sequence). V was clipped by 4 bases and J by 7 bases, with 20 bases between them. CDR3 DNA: TGTGCCAGCAGCCGCCCGACGGGAAAGAACGTCAATTCACCCCTCCACTTT. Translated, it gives CASSRPTGKNVNSPLHF.

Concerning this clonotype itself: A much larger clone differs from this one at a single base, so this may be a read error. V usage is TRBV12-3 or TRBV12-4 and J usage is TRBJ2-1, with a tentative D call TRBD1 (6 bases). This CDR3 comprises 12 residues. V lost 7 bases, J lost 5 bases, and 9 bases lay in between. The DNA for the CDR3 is TGTGCCAGCACCCGGACAGACAATGAGCAGTTCTTC. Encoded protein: CASTRTDNEQFF.